Listed below are T cell receptor beta chains from one sample, sequenced in a study of blood T cell repertoires in COVID-19. Method: immunoSEQ multiplex PCR; TCRdb's copy keeps in-frame clones and lacks some. The table has about 70,000 clones, 90% to 95% seen once. The material sequenced was peripheral blood. These receptors all stem from a man aged 50 to 60 with COVID-19, enrolled during active disease. The CDR3 runs from the conserved cysteine through the conserved F or W. D genes are given only for firm matches.

v_gene	j_gene	d_gene	CDR3nt	CDR3aa
TRBV24-1	TRBJ2-3	TRBD2	TGTGCCACCAGTGATTTTCGCGGGAGCGCTAACACAGATACGCAGTATTTT	CATSDFRGSANTDTQYF
TRBV3-1/TRBV3-2	TRBJ2-5	TRBD2	TGTGCCAGCAGCCGAACTAGCGGGGCCCAAGAGACCCAGTACTTC	CASSRTSGAQETQYF
TRBV7-6	TRBJ2-3	TRBD2	TGTGCCAGCACCTTGGCGGGGGGTAGCACAGATACGCAGTATTTT	CASTLAGGSTDTQYF
TRBV13	TRBJ2-2	.	TGTGCCAGCAGCTTAGCAGAGGGGGAGCGGCGGACCGGGGAGCTGTTTTTT	CASSLAEGERRTGELFF
TRBV10-1	TRBJ2-2	TRBD1	TGCGCCAGTCAGGGGGCGACCGGGGAGCTGTTTTTT	CASQGATGELFF
TRBV5-1	TRBJ2-3	TRBD1	TGCGCCAGCAGCTCTGGGACAGGGGACTTGACAGATACGCAGTATTTT	CASSSGTGDLTDTQYF
TRBV28	TRBJ1-5	TRBD1	TGTGCCAGCAGTTTAGAGGGGGCAGGCAATCAGCCCCAGCATTTT	CASSLEGAGNQPQHF
TRBV3-1/TRBV3-2	TRBJ2-1	TRBD2	TGTGCCAGCAGCCGAACTAGCGGGACCTACAATGAGCAGTTCTTC	CASSRTSGTYNEQFF
TRBV5-5	TRBJ1-3	.	TGTGCCAGCAGCTTAGGGGAGGGCACCATATATTTT	CASSLGEGTIYF
TRBV5-1	TRBJ1-1	.	TGCGCCAGCAGCTTGGACGCGGGTGACACTGAAGCTTTCTTT	CASSLDAGDTEAFF